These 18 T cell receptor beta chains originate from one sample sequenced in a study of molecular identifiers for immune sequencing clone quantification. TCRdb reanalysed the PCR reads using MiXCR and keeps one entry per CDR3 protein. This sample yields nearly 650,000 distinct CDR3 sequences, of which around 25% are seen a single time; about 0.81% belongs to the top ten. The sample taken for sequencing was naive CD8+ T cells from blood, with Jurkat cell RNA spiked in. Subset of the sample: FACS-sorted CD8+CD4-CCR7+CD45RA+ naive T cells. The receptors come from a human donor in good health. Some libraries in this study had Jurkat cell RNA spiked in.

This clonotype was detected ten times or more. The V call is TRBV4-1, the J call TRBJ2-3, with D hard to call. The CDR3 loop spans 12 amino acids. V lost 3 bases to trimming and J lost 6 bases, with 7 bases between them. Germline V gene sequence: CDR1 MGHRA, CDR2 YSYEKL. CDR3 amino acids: CASSQGMDTQYF. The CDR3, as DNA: TGCGCCAGCAGCCAGGGGATGGATACGCAGTATTTT.

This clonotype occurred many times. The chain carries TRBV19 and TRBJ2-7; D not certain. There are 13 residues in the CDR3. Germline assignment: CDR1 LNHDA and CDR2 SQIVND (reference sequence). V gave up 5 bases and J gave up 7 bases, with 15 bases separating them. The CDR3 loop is CASSPMAVGEQYF. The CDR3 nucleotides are TGTGCCAGTAGTCCAATGGCCGTGGGGGAGCAGTACTTC. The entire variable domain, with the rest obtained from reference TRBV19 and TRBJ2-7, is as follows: DGGITQSPKYLFRKEGQNVTLSCEQNLNHDAMYWYRQDPGQGLRLIYYSQIVNDFQKGDIAEGYSVSREKKESFPLTVTSAQKNPTAFYLCASSPMAVGEQYFGPGTRLTVT.

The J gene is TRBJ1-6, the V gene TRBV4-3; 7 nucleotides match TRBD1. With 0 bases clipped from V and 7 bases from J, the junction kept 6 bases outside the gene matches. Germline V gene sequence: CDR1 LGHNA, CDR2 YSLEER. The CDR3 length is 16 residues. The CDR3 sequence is CASSQDWTGMNSPLHF. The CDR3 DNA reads TGCGCCAGCAGCCAAGATTGGACAGGAATGAATTCACCCCTCCACTTT.

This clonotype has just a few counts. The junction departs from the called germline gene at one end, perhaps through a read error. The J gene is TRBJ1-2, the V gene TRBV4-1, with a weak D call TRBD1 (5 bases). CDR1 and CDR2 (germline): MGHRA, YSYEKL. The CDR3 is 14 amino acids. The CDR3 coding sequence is TGCGCTAGCAGCCAAGGCAGGGCCAACTATGGCTACACCTTC. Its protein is CASSQGRANYGYTF.

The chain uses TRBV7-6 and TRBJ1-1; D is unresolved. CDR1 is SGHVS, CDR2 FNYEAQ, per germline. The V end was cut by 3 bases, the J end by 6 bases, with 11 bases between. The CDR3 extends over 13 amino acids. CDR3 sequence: CASSFGEGPEAFF. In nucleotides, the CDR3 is TGTGCCAGCAGCTTTGGGGAAGGACCTGAAGCTTTCTTT. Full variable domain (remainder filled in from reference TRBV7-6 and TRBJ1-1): GAGVSQSPRYKVTKRGQDVALRCDPISGHVSLYWYRQALGQGPEFLTYFNYEAQQDKSGLPNDRFSAERPEGSISTLTIQRTEQRDSAMYRCASSFGEGPEAFFGQGTRLTVV.

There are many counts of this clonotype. Written as DNA, the CDR3 is TGTGCCAGCAGCCCCGGGGGCGACTACGAGCAGTACTTC. This encodes CASSPGGDYEQYF. The V gene is TRBV7-9, the J gene TRBJ2-7; D possibly matches TRBD1 or TRBD2 (6 bases each). The CDR3 sequence is 13 residues long. Germline V gives CDR1 SEHNR, CDR2 FQNEAQ (reference sequence). Trimming cost V 5 bases and J 3 bases, with 11 bases left between them.

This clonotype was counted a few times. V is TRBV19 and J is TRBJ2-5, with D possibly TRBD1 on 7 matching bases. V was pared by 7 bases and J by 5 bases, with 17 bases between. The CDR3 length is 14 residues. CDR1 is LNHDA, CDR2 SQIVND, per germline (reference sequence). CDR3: CASNPGGFDETQYF. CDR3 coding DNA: TGTGCCAGTAACCCAGGGGGGTTCGATGAGACCCAGTACTTC. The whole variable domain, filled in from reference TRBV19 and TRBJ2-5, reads DGGITQSPKYLFRKEGQNVTLSCEQNLNHDAMYWYRQDPGQGLRLIYYSQIVNDFQKGDIAEGYSVSREKKESFPLTVTSAQKNPTAFYLCASNPGGFDETQYFGPGTRLLVL.

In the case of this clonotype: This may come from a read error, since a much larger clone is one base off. CDR3 sequence (DNA): TGTGCCAGCCGCCGGCCCGGGGACTTGGGCAATGAGCAGTTCTTC. Amino acid sequence: CASRRPGDLGNEQFF. The J gene is TRBJ2-1, the V gene TRBV7-2; D is possibly TRBD2 (6 bases). This CDR3 spans 15 amino acids. Germline V gives CDR1 SGHTA, CDR2 FQGNSA. V was pared by 8 bases and J by 6 bases, with 20 bases between.

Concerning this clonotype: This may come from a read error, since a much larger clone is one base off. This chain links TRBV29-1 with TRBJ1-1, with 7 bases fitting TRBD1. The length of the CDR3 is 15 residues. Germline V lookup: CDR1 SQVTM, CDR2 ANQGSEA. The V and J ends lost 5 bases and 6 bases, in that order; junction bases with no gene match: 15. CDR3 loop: CSVTGTARRDAEAFF. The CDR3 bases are TGCAGCGTTACCGGGACAGCCCGACGGGACGCTGAAGCTTTCTTT.

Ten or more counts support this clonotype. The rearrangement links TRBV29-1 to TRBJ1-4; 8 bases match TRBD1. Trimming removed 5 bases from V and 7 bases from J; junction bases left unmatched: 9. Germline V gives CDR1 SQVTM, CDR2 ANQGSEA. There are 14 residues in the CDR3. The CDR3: CSVRMDRAFEKLFF. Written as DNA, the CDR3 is TGCAGCGTTCGCATGGACAGGGCTTTTGAAAAACTGTTTTTT.

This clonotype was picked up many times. Here the CDR3 DNA reads TGTGCCAGCAGCCCTGGACAGGGAAGTTCACCCCTCCACTTT. Protein: CASSPGQGSSPLHF. The genes are TRBV7-9 and TRBJ1-6; 8 positions match TRBD1. Germline V gives CDR1 SEHNR, CDR2 FQNEAQ (reference sequence). This CDR3 has 14 amino acids. The trim removed 5 bases at V and 9 bases at J, leaving 6 bases unmatched.

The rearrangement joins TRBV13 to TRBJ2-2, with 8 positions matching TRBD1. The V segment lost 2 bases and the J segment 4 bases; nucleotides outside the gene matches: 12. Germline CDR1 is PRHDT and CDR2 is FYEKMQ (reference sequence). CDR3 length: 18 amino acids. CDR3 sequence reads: CASSLWTGTGYFTGELFF. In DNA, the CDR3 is TGTGCCAGCAGCTTATGGACCGGGACAGGATATTTCACCGGGGAGCTGTTTTTT.

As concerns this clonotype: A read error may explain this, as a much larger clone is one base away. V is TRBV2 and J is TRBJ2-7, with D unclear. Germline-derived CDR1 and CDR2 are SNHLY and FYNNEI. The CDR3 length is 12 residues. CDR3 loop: CASARSSYEQCF. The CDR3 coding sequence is TGTGCCAGCGCCCGGAGCTCCTACGAGCAGTGCTTC. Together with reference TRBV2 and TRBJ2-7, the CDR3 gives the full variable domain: EPEVTQTPSHQVTQMGQEVILRCVPISNHLYFYWYRQILGQKVEFLVSFYNNEISEKSEIFDDQFSVERPDGSNFTLKIRSTKLEDSAMYFCASARSSYEQCFGPGTRLTVT.

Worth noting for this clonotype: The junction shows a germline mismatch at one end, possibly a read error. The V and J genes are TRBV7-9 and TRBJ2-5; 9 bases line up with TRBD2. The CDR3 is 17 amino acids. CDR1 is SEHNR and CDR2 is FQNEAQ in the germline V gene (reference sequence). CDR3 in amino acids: CASSLSGYLAGRETQCF. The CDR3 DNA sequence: TGTGCCAGCAGCTTATCTGGTTATCTAGCGGGACGAGAGACCCAGTGCTTC. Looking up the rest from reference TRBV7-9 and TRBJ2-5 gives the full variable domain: DTGVSQNPRHKITKRGQNVTFRCDPISEHNRLYWYRQTLGQGPEFLTYFQNEAQLEKSRLLSDRFSAERPKGSFSTLEIQRTEQGDSAMYLCASSLSGYLAGRETQCFGPGTRLLVL.

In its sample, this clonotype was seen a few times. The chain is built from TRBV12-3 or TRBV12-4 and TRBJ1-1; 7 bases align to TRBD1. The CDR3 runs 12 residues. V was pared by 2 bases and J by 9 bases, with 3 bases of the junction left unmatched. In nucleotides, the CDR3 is TGTGCCAGCAGTTTAACGGGACAGAAAGCTTTCTTT. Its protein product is CASSLTGQKAFF.

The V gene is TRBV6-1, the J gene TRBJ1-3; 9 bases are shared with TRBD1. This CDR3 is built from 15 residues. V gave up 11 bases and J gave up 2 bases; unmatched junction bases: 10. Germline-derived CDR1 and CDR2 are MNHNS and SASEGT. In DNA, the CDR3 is TGTGCCTACTCGGACAGGGGTAGCCCTGGAAACACCATATATTTT. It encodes CAYSDRGSPGNTIYF.

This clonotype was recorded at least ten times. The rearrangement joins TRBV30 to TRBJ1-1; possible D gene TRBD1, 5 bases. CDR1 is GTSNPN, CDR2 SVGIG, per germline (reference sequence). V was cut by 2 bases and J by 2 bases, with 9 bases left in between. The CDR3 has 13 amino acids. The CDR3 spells CAWSPTGNTEAFF. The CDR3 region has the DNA TGTGCCTGGAGTCCCACAGGTAACACTGAAGCTTTCTTT.

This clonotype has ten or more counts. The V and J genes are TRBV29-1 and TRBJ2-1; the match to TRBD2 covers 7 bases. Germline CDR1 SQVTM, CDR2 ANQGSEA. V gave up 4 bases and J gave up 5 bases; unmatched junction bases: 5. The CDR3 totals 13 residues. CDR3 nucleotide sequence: TGCAGCGTTGGACGCGGGGGAGACAATGAGCAGTTCTTC. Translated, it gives CSVGRGGDNEQFF.